Below, 5 T cell receptor beta chains from the same sample are listed, as sequenced in a study of cytomegalovirus exposure and HLA in healthy donors. PCR was performed using 60 Vbeta and 13 Jbeta primers. Measured with immunoSEQ multiplex PCR; TCRdb has only the in-frame clones, and not every one. The sample shows more than 100,000 clones, roughly 63% of them seen only once. The sequencing sample was made of PBMCs. These receptors were taken from a man between 40 and 49 years old in good health and CMV-seropositive.

This clone was observed many times. The V and J genes are TRBV6-5 and TRBJ1-1; D uncertain. Germline loops: CDR1 MNHEY, CDR2 SVGAGI. This CDR3 spans 13 amino acids. V lost 2 bases and J lost 4, with 8 bases in between. The CDR3 region has the DNA TGTGCCAGCAGTTACACGGGAATCACTGAAGCTTTCTTT. As protein: CASSYTGITEAFF.

The V call is TRBV5-1, the J call TRBJ2-1; 12 bases fit TRBD2. The CDR3 is made up of 15 amino acids. Germline assignment: CDR1 SGHRS and CDR2 YFSETQ. With 4 bases clipped from V and 9 bases from J, the junction kept 8 bases outside the gene matches. The CDR3, as DNA: TGCGCCAGCAGCCTTCTAGCGGGGGGGCCTAGTGAGCAGTTCTTC. Its protein product is CASSLLAGGPSEQFF.

The rearrangement links TRBV25-1 to TRBJ2-1, with 9 bases matching TRBD2. Germline V CDR1 and CDR2: MGHDK, SYGVNS. V gave up 4 bases and J gave up 8 bases; unmatched junction bases: 12. This CDR3 has 16 amino acids. The CDR3 sequence: CASSAGLAFLLDEQFF. The CDR3 region has the DNA TGTGCCAGCAGTGCCGGACTAGCGTTTTTGCTGGATGAGCAGTTCTTC.

The chain combines TRBV20-1 with TRBJ2-5, with D perhaps matching TRBD2 (5 bases). Trimming cost V 5 bases and J 3 bases, with 7 bases left between them. The CDR3 is 11 amino acids. Germline values: CDR1 DFQATT, CDR2 SNEGSKA (reference sequence). The CDR3 loop reads CSAAREETQYF. The CDR3 nucleotides are TGCAGTGCTGCGAGGGAAGAGACCCAGTACTTC.

The CDR3: CASSIVADTQYF. In nucleotides, the CDR3 is TGTGCCAGTAGTATAGTAGCGGATACGCAGTATTTT. The V gene is TRBV19, the J gene TRBJ2-3; a possible D gene is TRBD2 (5 bases). The germline gives CDR1 LNHDA, CDR2 SQIVND (reference sequence). Between the trimmed V and J ends, which lost 1 base and 6 bases, there was a span of 5 bases. The CDR3 runs 12 residues.